The T cell receptor (beta chain) described here comes from a study of T-cell memory formation after mild COVID-19. About the research overall: Across donors, TCR clusters were largely donor specific. Notes on the study in general: Day 15 to 85 contractors were CD4/CD8 balanced; later expanders leaned CD4+. Pre-infection memory held some responding clones, suggesting pre-existing cross-reactive T cells responded.

This clonotype was seen a handful of times. As yet, its antigen is unknown. The authors produced TCR alpha and TCR beta cDNA libraries with sample barcodes and UMIs by 5'RACE using constant-segment primers. TCRdb independently ran MiXCR on the 5' RACE reads; one entry per CDR3 protein. The table includes just over 200,000 distinct CDR3 sequences, about 9.2% detected once. The sequence came from a man younger than 30 who had mild COVID-19 (a few samples of this study predate the infection). Cell type and time point are not known. The material sequenced was PBMCs or a T cell subset sorted from them (not recorded which).

The CDR3: CASSRRDRVSDTQYF. CDR3 nucleotide sequence: TGTGCCAGCAGCCGTAGGGACAGGGTGTCAGATACGCAGTATTTT. The V call is TRBV3-1, the J call TRBJ2-3; 9 bases agree with TRBD1. CDR3 size: 15 residues. The germline CDR1 and CDR2 sequences are LGHDT and YNNKEL (reference sequence). Germline trimming cut 4 bases from V and 4 bases from J; bases unmatched to any gene: 6.